This T cell receptor (beta chain) stems from a study of blood T cell repertoires in COVID-19. Turning to the study itself: T cells, B-cell-depleted T cells, or PBMCs provided the cDNA or gDNA that served as material.

The repertoire was sequenced with immunoSEQ multiplex PCR; TCRdb's copy has only in-frame clones and lacks some. The sample has hundreds of thousands of clones; 85% are singletons. The CDR3 is 13 amino acids. Germline V gene data show CDR1 as GTSNPN and CDR2 as SVGIG (reference sequence). V was cut by 2 bases and J by 2 bases, with 6 bases left in between. Sequencing was performed on peripheral blood. The V gene is TRBV30, the J gene TRBJ2-2; unclear D gene. This TCR was sampled from a human donor in a cohort sampled during active COVID-19. DNA of the CDR3: TGTGCCTGGAGTCTTCGTAACACCGGGGAGCTGTTTTTT. Its protein product is CAWSLRNTGELFF.